The present TCR beta chain was sequenced within a study of response to subunit inactivated influenza vaccine. General study results and limits: The authors put forward the suggestion that each seasonal influenza vaccination may bring in only a limited number of new T cells.

A word on this clonotype: Its antigen is as yet unknown.

One entry per CDR3 protein, called by TCRdb with MiXCR from the RT-PCR reads. The sample has around 850,000 distinct CDR3 sequences, 18% seen once; the top ten hold approximately 10%. Per the germline V gene, CDR1 is LGHDT and CDR2 is YNNKEL (reference sequence). The CDR3 consists of 13 residues. Germline trimming cut 10 bases from V and 6 bases from J; bases unmatched to any gene: 9. This chain uses TRBV3-1 with TRBJ2-1, with 7 bases lining up with TRBD2. Here the sequenced sample was PBMCs from blood, taken more than 4 days after vaccination. The sequence derives from a man aged 50-60 years who received an inactivated influenza vaccine. In nucleotides, the CDR3 is TGTGCCACCACGCGGGGGACTACCAATGAGCAGTTCTTC. Its protein is CATTRGTTNEQFF.